The next 5 T cell receptor beta chains were all read from a single sample in a study of T cell changes during pregnancy in multiple sclerosis. Sequencing used immunoSEQ multiplex PCR; TCRdb keeps in-frame clones, though not all of them. The sample has 73,000 or so clones, roughly 88% seen once. The sample in question was peripheral blood, obtained after pregnancy. These receptors were obtained from a female donor in good health, enrolled as a control in a pregnancy study.

For the CDR3, the DNA is TGTGCCACCAGCATCCACCCGGGGGACAGCAATCAGCCCCAGCATTTT. As protein: CATSIHPGDSNQPQHF. The chain combines TRBV15 with TRBJ1-5; weak D call: TRBD1 (5 bases). The CDR3 length is 16 residues. CDR1 LNHNV and CDR2 YYDKDF come from the germline V gene (reference sequence). The V end was cut by 4 bases, the J end by 1 base, with 14 bases between.

In this sample, this clone turned up once. This chain uses TRBV9 with TRBJ1-2, with 7 bases identical to TRBD1. There are 14 residues in the CDR3. V lost 3 bases and J lost 4; bases outside the gene matches: 6. The germline gives CDR1 SGDLS, CDR2 YYNGEE. CDR3 DNA: TGTGCCAGCAGCGGACGACAGGGTGGCTATGGCTACACCTTC. Protein: CASSGRQGGYGYTF.

The rearrangement joins TRBV7-2 to TRBJ1-5; 7 nucleotides match TRBD1. The CDR3 sequence is 18 residues long. Germline V CDR1 and CDR2: SGHTA, FQGNSA. J lost 5 bases, V lost 2 bases, and 15 bases had no gene match. The DNA of the CDR3 is TGTGCCAGCAGCTTATTCCCTCAACAGGGGACGCGAGATCAGCCCCAGCATTTT. This sequence encodes CASSLFPQQGTRDQPQHF.

The V gene is TRBV7-9, the J gene TRBJ1-2; 8 nucleotides align to TRBD1. CDR3 length equals 14 residues. The trim removed 5 bases at V and 6 bases at J, leaving 8 bases unmatched. CDR1 is SEHNR, CDR2 FQNEAQ, per germline (reference sequence). The CDR3 sequence: CASSPIGQGDGYTF. The CDR3 DNA follows: TGTGCCAGCAGCCCGATCGGACAGGGAGATGGCTACACCTTC.

This clone appeared a single time. The gene calls are TRBV9 and TRBJ2-7; 7 nucleotides align to TRBD1. This CDR3 has 15 amino acids. V trimming: 0 bases; J trimming: 3 bases; junction bases outside the gene matches: 6. CDR1 and CDR2 (germline): SGDLS, YYNGEE. DNA for the CDR3: TGTGCCAGCAGCGTAGCTGAGCGGACAGGCTACGAGCAGTACTTC. Its protein product is CASSVAERTGYEQYF.